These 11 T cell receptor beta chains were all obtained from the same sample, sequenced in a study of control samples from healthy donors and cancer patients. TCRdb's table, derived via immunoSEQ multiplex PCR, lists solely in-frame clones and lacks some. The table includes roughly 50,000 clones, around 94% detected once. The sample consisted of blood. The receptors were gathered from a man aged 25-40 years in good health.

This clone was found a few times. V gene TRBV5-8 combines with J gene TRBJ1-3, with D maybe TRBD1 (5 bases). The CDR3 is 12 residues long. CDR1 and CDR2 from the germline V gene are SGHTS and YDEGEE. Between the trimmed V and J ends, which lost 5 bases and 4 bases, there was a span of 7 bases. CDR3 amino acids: CASRGRGNTIYF. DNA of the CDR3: TGTGCCAGCAGGGGACGGGGAAACACCATATATTTT.

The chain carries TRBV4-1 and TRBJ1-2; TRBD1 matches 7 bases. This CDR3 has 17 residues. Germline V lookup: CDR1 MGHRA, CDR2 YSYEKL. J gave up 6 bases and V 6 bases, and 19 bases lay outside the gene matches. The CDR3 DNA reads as TGCGCCAGCAGACAACCCGTAGGTAGGGGGCGAGCGCATGGCTACACCTTC. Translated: CASRQPVGRGRAHGYTF.

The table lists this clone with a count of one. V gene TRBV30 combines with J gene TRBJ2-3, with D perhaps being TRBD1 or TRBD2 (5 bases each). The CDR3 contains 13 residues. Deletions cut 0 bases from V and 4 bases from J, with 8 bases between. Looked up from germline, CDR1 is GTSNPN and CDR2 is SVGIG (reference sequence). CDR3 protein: CAWSVRGADTQYF. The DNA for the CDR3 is TGTGCCTGGAGTGTTCGAGGGGCAGATACGCAGTATTTT.

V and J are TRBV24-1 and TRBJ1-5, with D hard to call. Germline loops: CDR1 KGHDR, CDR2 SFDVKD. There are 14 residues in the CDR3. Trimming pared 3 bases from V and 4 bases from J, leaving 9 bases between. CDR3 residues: CATSDQENNQPQHF. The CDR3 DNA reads TGTGCCACCAGTGATCAGGAAAATAATCAGCCCCAGCATTTT.

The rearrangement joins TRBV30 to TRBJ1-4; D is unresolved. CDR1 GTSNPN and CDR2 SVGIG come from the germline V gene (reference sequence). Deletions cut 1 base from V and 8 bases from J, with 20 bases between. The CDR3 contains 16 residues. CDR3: CAWSDPGVGIREKLFF. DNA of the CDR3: TGTGCCTGGAGTGACCCTGGGGTGGGAATAAGGGAAAAACTGTTTTTT. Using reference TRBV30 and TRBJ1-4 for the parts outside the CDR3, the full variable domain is SQTIHQWPATLVQPVGSPLSLECTVEGTSNPNLYWYRQAAGRGLQLLFYSVGIGQISSEVPQNLSASRPQDRQFILSSKKLLLSDSGFYLCAWSDPGVGIREKLFFGSGTQLSVL.

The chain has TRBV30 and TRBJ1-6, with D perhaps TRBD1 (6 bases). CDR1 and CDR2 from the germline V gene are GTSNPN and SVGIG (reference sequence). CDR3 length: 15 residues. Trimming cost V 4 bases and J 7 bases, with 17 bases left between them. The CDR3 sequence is CAWKGGALENSPLHF. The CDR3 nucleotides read TGTGCCTGGAAGGGGGGGGCGTTGGAGAATTCACCCCTCCACTTT.

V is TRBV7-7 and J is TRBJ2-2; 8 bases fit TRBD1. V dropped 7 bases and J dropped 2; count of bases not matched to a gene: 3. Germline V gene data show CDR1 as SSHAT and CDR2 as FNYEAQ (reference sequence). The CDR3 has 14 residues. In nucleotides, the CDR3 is TGTGCCAGCAAAGGGACAGGCAACACCGGGGAGCTGTTTTTT. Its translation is CASKGTGNTGELFF.

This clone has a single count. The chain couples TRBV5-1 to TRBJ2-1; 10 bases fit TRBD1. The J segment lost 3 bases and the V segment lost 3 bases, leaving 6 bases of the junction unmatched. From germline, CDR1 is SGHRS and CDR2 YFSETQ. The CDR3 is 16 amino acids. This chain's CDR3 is CASSSKTGGNYNEQFF. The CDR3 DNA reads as TGCGCCAGCAGCTCGAAGACAGGGGGCAACTACAATGAGCAGTTCTTC.

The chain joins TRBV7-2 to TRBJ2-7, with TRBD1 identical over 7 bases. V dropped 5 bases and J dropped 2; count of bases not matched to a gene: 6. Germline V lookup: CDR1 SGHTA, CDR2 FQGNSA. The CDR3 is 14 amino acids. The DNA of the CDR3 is TGTGCCAGCAGCCCCGGGACAGCACCCTACGAGCAGTACTTC. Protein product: CASSPGTAPYEQYF.

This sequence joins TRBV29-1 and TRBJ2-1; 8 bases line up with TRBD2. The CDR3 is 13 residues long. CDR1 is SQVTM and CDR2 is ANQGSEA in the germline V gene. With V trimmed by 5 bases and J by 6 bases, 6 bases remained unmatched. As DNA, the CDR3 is TGCAGCGTTCCCGGCGGGAGGCTCAATGAGCAGTTCTTC. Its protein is CSVPGGRLNEQFF.

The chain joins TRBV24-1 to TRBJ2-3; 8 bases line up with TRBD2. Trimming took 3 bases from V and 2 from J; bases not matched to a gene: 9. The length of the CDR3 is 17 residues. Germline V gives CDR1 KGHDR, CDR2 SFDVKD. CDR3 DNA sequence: TGTGCCACCAGTGATCCCTCCGGGAGGGCCAACACAGATACGCAGTATTTT. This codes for CATSDPSGRANTDTQYF.